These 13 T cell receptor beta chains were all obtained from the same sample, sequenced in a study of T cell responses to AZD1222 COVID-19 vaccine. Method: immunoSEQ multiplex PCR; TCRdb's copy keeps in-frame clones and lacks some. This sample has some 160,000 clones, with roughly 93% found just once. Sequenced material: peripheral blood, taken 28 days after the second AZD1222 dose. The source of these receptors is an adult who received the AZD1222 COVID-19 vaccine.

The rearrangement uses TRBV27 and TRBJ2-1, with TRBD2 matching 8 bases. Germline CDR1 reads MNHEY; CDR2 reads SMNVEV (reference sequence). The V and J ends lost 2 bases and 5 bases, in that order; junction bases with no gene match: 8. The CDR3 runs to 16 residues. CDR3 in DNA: TGTGCCAGCAGTTTAACGCCTAGCGGGTACAACAATGAGCAGTTCTTC. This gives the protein CASSLTPSGYNNEQFF.

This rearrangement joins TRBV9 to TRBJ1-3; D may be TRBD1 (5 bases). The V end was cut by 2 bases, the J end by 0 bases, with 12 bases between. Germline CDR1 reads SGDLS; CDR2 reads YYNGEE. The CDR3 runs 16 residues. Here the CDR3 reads CASSVETGRSGNTIYF. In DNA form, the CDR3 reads TGTGCCAGCAGCGTTGAAACAGGCCGCTCTGGAAACACCATATATTTT. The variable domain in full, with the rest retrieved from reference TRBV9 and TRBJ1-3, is DSGVTQTPKHLITATGQRVTLRCSPRSGDLSVYWYQQSLDQGLQFLIQYYNGEERAKGNILERFSAQQFPDLHSELNLSSLELGDSALYFCASSVETGRSGNTIYFGEGSWLTVV.

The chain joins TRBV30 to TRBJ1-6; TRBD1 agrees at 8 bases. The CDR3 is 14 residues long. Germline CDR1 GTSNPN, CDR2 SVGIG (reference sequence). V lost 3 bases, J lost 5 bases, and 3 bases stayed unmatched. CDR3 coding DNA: TGTGCCTGGAGCCGACAGGGGAATAATTCACCCCTCCACTTT. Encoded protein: CAWSRQGNNSPLHF.

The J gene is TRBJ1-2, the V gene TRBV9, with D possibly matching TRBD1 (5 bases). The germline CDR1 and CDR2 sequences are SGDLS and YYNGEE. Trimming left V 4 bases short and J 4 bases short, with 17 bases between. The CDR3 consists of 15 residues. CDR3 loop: CASSPRGAASYGYTF. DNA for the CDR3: TGTGCCAGCAGCCCCCGAGGGGCAGCCTCCTATGGCTACACCTTC.

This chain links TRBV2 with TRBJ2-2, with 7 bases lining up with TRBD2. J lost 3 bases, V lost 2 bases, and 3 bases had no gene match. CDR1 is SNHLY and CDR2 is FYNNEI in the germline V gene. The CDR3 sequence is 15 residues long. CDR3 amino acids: CASSELGRDTGELFF. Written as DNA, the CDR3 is TGTGCCAGCAGTGAACTGGGGAGGGACACCGGGGAGCTGTTTTTT.

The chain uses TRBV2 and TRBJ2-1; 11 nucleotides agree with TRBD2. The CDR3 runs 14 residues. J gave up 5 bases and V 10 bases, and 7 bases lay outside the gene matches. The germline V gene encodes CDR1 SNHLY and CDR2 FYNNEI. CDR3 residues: CATLPGLADNEQFF. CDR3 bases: TGTGCCACCCTTCCGGGACTAGCGGACAATGAGCAGTTCTTC.

The CDR3 loop reads CASSPQGAIYNEQFF. As DNA, the CDR3 is TGTGCCAGCAGTCCCCAGGGGGCGATTTACAATGAGCAGTTCTTC. The chain uses TRBV27 and TRBJ2-1; TRBD1 matches at 8 bases. CDR3 length: 15 amino acids. CDR1 is MNHEY, CDR2 SMNVEV, per germline (reference sequence). V was pared by 5 bases and J by 4 bases, with 7 bases of the junction left unmatched.

The CDR3 protein is CASSHDRERGSSYNSPLHF. CDR3 DNA sequence: TGTGCCAGCAGCCACGACAGAGAACGAGGGAGCTCCTATAATTCACCCCTCCACTTT. The gene calls are TRBV5-4 and TRBJ1-6; a weak D match, TRBD1 (5 bases). Looked up from germline, CDR1 is SGHNT and CDR2 is YYREEE (reference sequence). The V gene lost 4 bases and the J gene lost 0 bases, with 20 bases spanning the gap. The CDR3 spans 19 residues.

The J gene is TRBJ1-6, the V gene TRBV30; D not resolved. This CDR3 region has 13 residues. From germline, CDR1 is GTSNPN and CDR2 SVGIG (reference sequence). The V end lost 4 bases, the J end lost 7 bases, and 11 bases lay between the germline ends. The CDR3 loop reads CAWNPQYNSPLHF. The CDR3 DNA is TGTGCCTGGAATCCGCAGTACAATTCACCCCTCCACTTT.

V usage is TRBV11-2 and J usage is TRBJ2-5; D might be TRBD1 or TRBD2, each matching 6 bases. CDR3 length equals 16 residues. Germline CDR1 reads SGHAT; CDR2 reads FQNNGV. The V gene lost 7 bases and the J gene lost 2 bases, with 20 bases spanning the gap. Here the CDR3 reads CASNSLSQGRQETQYF. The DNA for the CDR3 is TGTGCCAGCAACTCCCTGAGCCAGGGGAGGCAAGAGACCCAGTACTTC. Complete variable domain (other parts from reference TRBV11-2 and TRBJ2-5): EAGVAQSPRYKIIEKRQSVAFWCNPISGHATLYWYQQILGQGPKLLIQFQNNGVVDDSQLPKDRFSAERLKGVDSTLKIQPAKLEDSAVYLCASNSLSQGRQETQYFGPGTRLLVL.

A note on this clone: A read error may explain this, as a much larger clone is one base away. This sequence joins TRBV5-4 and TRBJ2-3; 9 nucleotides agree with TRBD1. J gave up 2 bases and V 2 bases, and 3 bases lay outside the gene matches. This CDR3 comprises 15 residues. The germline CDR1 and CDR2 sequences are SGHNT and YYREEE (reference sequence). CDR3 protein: CASSLGQGNTDTQYF. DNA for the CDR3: TGTGCCAGCAGCTTAGGACAGGGGAACACAGATACGCAGTATTTT.

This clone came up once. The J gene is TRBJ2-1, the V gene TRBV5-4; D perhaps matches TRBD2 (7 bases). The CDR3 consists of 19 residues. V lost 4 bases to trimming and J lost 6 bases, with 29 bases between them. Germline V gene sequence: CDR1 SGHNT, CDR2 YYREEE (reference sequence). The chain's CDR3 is CASSPRGERGGRWGNEQFF. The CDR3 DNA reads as TGTGCCAGCAGCCCAAGGGGGGAGAGGGGCGGGAGATGGGGCAATGAGCAGTTCTTC. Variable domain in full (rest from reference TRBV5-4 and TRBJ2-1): ETGVTQSPTHLIKTRGQQVTLRCSSQSGHNTVSWYQQALGQGPQFIFQYYREEENGRGNFPPRFSGLQFPNYSSELNVNALELDDSALYLCASSPRGERGGRWGNEQFFGPGTRLTVL.

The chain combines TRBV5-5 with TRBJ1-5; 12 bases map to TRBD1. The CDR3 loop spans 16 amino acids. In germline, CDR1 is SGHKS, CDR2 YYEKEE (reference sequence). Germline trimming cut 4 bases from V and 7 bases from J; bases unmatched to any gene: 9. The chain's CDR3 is CASSTGTGGAGQPQHF. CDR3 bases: TGTGCCAGCAGCACGGGGACAGGGGGCGCTGGACAGCCCCAGCATTTT.